This T cell receptor beta chain was identified in a study of circulating and synovial CD4+ cells in juvenile arthritis. Study-wide findings and caveats: These blood cells shared more CDR3 sequences with synovium than bulk blood.

Profiling relied on immunoSEQ multiplex PCR, and the TCRdb table lists in-frame clones only, not all of them. The data contain about 33,000 clones, around 96% of them singletons. Regarding this clone: Its specificity is unknown.

Sequenced sample: CD4+ T cells from blood. This TCR was sampled from a human donor with juvenile idiopathic arthritis.

CDR3 sequence: CASGNTGTGNSDTQYF. The CDR3 bases are TGTGCCAGCGGCAACACCGGGACAGGGAATTCAGATACGCAGTATTTT. This sequence joins TRBV2 and TRBJ2-3; TRBD1 matches 9 bases. The CDR3 is made up of 16 amino acids. The germline CDR1 and CDR2 sequences are SNHLY and FYNNEI. V shed 8 bases, J shed 4 bases, and the junction held 13 bases outside the gene matches.